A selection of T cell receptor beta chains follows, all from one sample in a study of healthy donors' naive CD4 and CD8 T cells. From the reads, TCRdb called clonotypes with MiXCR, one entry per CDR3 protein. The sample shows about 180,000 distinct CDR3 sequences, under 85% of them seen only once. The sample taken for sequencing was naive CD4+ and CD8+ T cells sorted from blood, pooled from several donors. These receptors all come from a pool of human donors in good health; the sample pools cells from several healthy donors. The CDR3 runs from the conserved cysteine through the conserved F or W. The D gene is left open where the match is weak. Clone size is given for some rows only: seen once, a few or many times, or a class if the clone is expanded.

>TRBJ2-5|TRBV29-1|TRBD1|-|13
CSAEQGYQETQYF
TGCAGCGCGGAACAGGGGTACCAAGAGACCCAGTACTTC
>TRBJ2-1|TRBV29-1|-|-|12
CSVSPRDNEQFF
TGCAGCGTTAGTCCCCGGGACAATGAGCAGTTCTTC
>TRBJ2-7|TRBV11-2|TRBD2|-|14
CASSLSGGNYEQYF
TGTGCCAGCAGCTTGTCGGGAGGTAACTACGAGCAGTACTTC
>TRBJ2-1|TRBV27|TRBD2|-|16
CASSLDAGGSYNEQFF
TGTGCCAGCAGTTTAGATGCGGGAGGCTCCTACAATGAGCAGTTCTTC
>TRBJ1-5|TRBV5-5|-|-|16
CASSFSGLYSNQPQHF
TGTGCCAGCAGCTTTTCCGGTCTATATAGCAATCAGCCCCAGCATTTT
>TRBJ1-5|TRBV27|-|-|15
CASTSGSNSNQPQHF
TGTGCCAGCACTTCGGGCAGCAATAGCAATCAGCCCCAGCATTTT
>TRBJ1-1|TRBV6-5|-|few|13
CASRRDPVGEAFF
TGTGCCAGCAGACGAGACCCGGTGGGTGAAGCTTTCTTT
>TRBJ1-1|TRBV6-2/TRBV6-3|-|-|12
CASGDTHTEAFF
TGTGCCAGCGGAGACACCCACACTGAAGCTTTCTTT
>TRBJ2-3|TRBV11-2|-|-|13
CASSAQPTDTQYF
TGTGCCAGCAGCGCTCAACCCACAGATACGCAGTATTTT
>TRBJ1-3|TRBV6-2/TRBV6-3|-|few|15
CASSYSAYSGNTIYF
TGTGCCAGCAGTTACTCGGCCTACTCTGGAAACACCATATATTTT
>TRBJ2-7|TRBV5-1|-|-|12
CASSTNSNEQYF
TGCGCCAGCAGCACGAACAGCAACGAGCAGTACTTC
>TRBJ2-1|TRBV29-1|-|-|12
CSVAGTYNEQFF
TGCAGCGTGGCAGGGACCTACAATGAGCAGTTCTTC
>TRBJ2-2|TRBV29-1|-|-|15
CSVELPSNPTGELFF
TGCAGCGTTGAGTTACCATCGAATCCGACCGGGGAGCTGTTTTTT
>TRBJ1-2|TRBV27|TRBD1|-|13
CASSYGTGDDYTF
TGTGCCAGCAGTTACGGGACAGGGGATGACTACACCTTC
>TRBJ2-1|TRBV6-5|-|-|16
CASRHSRQGLGNEQFF
TGTGCCAGCCGGCACTCGCGGCAGGGCCTTGGGAATGAGCAGTTCTTC
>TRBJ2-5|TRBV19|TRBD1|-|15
CASSPLGTGIETQYF
TGTGCCAGTAGTCCGCTTGGGACAGGGATAGAGACCCAGTACTTC
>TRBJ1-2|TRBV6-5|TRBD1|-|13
CASSRQGNYGYTF
TGTGCCAGCAGCCGACAGGGCAACTATGGCTACACCTTC
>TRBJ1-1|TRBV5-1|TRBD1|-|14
CASSLNTGGSEAFF
TGCGCCAGCAGCTTGAACACAGGGGGCTCTGAAGCTTTCTTT
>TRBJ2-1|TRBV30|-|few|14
CAWRWEGVGNEQFF
TGTGCCTGGAGGTGGGAAGGGGTGGGGAATGAGCAGTTCTTC
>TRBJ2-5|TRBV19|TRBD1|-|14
CASSTGGGGETQYF
TGTGCCAGTAGTACAGGGGGCGGTGGGGAGACCCAGTACTTC
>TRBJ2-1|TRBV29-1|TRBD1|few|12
CSVEGDRGVWIF
TGCAGCGTTGAAGGTGACAGGGGTGTGTGGATCTTC
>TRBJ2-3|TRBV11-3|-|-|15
CASSLEGLYTDTQYF
TGTGCCAGCAGCTTAGAAGGCCTATACACAGATACGCAGTATTTT
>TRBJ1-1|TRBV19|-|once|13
CASSLRQATEAFF
TGTGCCAGTAGTTTGCGACAGGCCACTGAAGCTTTCTTT
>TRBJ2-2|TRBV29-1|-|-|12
CSSRHVTGELFF
TGCAGCTCAAGACATGTCACCGGGGAGCTGTTTTTT
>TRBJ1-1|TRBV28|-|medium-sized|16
CASSYPGASLNTEAFF
TGTGCCAGCAGTTATCCAGGGGCATCATTGAACACTGAAGCTTTCTTT
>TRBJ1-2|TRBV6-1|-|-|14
CASSENLYKNGYTF
TGTGCCAGCAGTGAAAACCTTTATAAGAATGGCTACACCTTC
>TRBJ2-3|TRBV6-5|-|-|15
CASSYTGGSTDTQYF
TGTGCCAGCAGTTACACGGGTGGGAGCACAGATACGCAGTATTTT
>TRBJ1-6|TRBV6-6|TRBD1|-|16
CASSYIGTGGNSPLHF
TGTGCCAGCAGTTACATAGGGACAGGGGGAAATTCACCCCTCCACTTT
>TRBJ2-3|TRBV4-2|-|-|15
CASSQDRDHADTQYF
TGTGCCAGCAGCCAAGATCGGGACCACGCAGATACGCAGTATTTT
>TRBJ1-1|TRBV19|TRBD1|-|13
CASTQQGDTEAFF
TGTGCCAGTACCCAACAGGGGGACACTGAAGCTTTCTTT
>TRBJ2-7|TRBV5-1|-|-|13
CASSLEVWYEQYF
TGCGCCAGCAGCTTGGAAGTATGGTACGAGCAGTACTTC
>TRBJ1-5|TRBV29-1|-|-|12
CSVWDVGATQHF
TGCAGCGTCTGGGACGTCGGTGCGACCCAGCATTTT
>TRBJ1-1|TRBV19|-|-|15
CASQGGNLWNTEAFF
TGTGCCAGCCAAGGGGGGAATTTATGGAACACTGAAGCTTTCTTT
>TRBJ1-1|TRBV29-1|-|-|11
CSVARSGVTFF
TGCAGCGTTGCAAGGTCGGGAGTGACTTTCTTT
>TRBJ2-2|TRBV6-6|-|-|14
CASSYSRRAGELFF
TGTGCCAGCAGTTACTCGAGGCGGGCCGGGGAGCTGTTTTTT
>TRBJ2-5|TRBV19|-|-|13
CASHRAHQETQYF
TGTGCCAGTCACAGGGCACACCAAGAGACCCAGTACTTC
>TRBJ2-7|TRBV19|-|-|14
CASSIASGAGEQYF
TGTGCCAGTAGTATAGCCTCTGGAGCCGGCGAGCAGTACTTC
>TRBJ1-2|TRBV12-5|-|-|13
CASRPLERARYTF
TGTGCCAGCAGACCCCTGGAGAGGGCGCGCTACACCTTC
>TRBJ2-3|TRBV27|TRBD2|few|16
CASSFSAGEYTDTQYF
TGTGCCAGCAGTTTTTCTGCGGGGGAATACACAGATACGCAGTATTTT
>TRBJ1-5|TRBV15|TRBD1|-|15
CATSRSGGSNQPQHF
TGTGCCACCAGCAGATCAGGGGGCTCCAATCAGCCCCAGCATTTT